The rows below give T cell receptor beta chains drawn from one sample of a study of radiotherapy plus CTLA-4 blockade in lung cancer. TCRdb's table, derived via immunoSEQ multiplex PCR, lists solely in-frame clones and lacks some. The sample records roughly 90,000 clones, approximately 78% being singletons. The sequenced sample was peripheral blood, obtained from a patient treated with radiotherapy plus ipilimumab. All receptors derive from a human donor with non-small cell lung cancer that progressed on radiotherapy plus ipilimumab. CDR3s include the opening cysteine and the closing phenylalanine or tryptophan. The D gene is left open where the match is weak. Size values are once, few and many counts, or a class for expanded clones, and some rows have none.

cdr3_aa: CASSQRLAGAETQYF
cdr3_nt: TGCGCCAGCAGCCAAAGACTAGCGGGAGCGGAGACCCAGTACTTC
v_call: TRBV5-1
clone_size: .
j_call: TRBJ2-5
d_call: TRBD2

cdr3_aa: CASAGPTNTEAFF
cdr3_nt: TGTGCCAGTGCCGGACCCACGAACACTGAAGCTTTCTTT
v_call: TRBV19
clone_size: .
j_call: TRBJ1-1
d_call: .

cdr3_aa: CASSLVALNTEAFF
cdr3_nt: TGTGCCAGCAGCTTGGTGGCTTTGAACACTGAAGCTTTCTTT
v_call: TRBV5-5
clone_size: .
j_call: TRBJ1-1
d_call: .

cdr3_aa: CAASGAEAFF
cdr3_nt: TGTGCCGCTAGCGGGGCTGAAGCTTTCTTT
v_call: TRBV2
clone_size: .
j_call: TRBJ1-1
d_call: .

cdr3_aa: CASSLLSEGGNEQFF
cdr3_nt: TGTGCCAGCAGCTTACTCTCGGAGGGAGGCAATGAGCAGTTCTTC
v_call: TRBV7-9
clone_size: once
j_call: TRBJ2-1
d_call: .

cdr3_aa: CASSQMRTHEQYF
cdr3_nt: TGCGCCAGCAGCCAAATGCGAACCCACGAGCAGTACTTC
v_call: TRBV4-1
clone_size: .
j_call: TRBJ2-7
d_call: .

cdr3_aa: CASSYTTGGSINEQFF
cdr3_nt: TGTGCCAGCAGTTATACGACAGGGGGATCTATCAATGAGCAGTTCTTC
v_call: TRBV6-5
clone_size: .
j_call: TRBJ2-1
d_call: TRBD1

cdr3_aa: CASSLPDRTSGRRNEQFF
cdr3_nt: TGTGCCAGCAGCTTACCAGACAGGACTAGCGGGAGACGGAATGAGCAGTTCTTC
v_call: TRBV7-9
clone_size: .
j_call: TRBJ2-1
d_call: TRBD2

cdr3_aa: CASSPPVRASEQYF
cdr3_nt: TGTGCCAGCTCACCACCGGTCAGGGCTAGCGAGCAGTACTTC
v_call: TRBV18
clone_size: .
j_call: TRBJ2-7
d_call: .

cdr3_aa: CASSGTPGLVAETQYF
cdr3_nt: TGTGCCAGCAGCGGAACGCCGGGACTAGTAGCAGAGACCCAGTACTTC
v_call: TRBV5-6
clone_size: .
j_call: TRBJ2-5
d_call: TRBD2

cdr3_aa: CASRRGSYNEQFF
cdr3_nt: TGTGCCAGCCGGCGGGGAAGCTACAATGAGCAGTTCTTC
v_call: TRBV6-1
clone_size: .
j_call: TRBJ2-1
d_call: .

cdr3_aa: CSVGRGARETQYF
cdr3_nt: TGCAGCGTTGGGAGGGGCGCCCGGGAGACCCAGTACTTC
v_call: TRBV29-1
clone_size: .
j_call: TRBJ2-5
d_call: .

cdr3_aa: CASSITSGQQETQYF
cdr3_nt: TGTGCCAGTAGTATCACTAGCGGGCAACAAGAGACCCAGTACTTC
v_call: TRBV19
clone_size: .
j_call: TRBJ2-5
d_call: TRBD2

cdr3_aa: CSVEFGRGTDTQYF
cdr3_nt: TGCAGCGTTGAATTCGGCAGGGGCACAGATACGCAGTATTTT
v_call: TRBV29-1
clone_size: few
j_call: TRBJ2-3
d_call: .

cdr3_aa: CASSRRDSEAFF
cdr3_nt: TGTGCCAGTAGTAGAAGGGACAGTGAAGCTTTCTTT
v_call: TRBV19
clone_size: .
j_call: TRBJ1-1
d_call: TRBD1

cdr3_aa: CASSPWTLGEQYF
cdr3_nt: TGTGCCAGCAGCCCCTGGACCCTCGGGGAGCAGTACTTC
v_call: TRBV28
clone_size: .
j_call: TRBJ2-7
d_call: .

cdr3_aa: CASSLGQGGADTQYF
cdr3_nt: TGTGCCAGCAGCTTGGGACAGGGGGGCGCAGATACGCAGTATTTT
v_call: TRBV6-1
clone_size: few
j_call: TRBJ2-3
d_call: TRBD1

cdr3_aa: CAIPDSQETQYF
cdr3_nt: TGTGCCATCCCAGACAGCCAAGAGACCCAGTACTTC
v_call: TRBV2
clone_size: .
j_call: TRBJ2-5
d_call: .

cdr3_aa: CASKGYTEAFF
cdr3_nt: TGTGCCAGCAAAGGGTACACTGAAGCTTTCTTT
v_call: TRBV6-5
clone_size: .
j_call: TRBJ1-1
d_call: .

cdr3_aa: CASSVYLNTEAFF
cdr3_nt: TGTGCCAGCAGTGTTTATCTGAACACTGAAGCTTTCTTT
v_call: TRBV6-4
clone_size: .
j_call: TRBJ1-1
d_call: .

cdr3_aa: CASSLVVGGRDTGELFF
cdr3_nt: TGTGCCAGCAGCTTGGTCGTGGGCGGGAGGGACACCGGGGAGCTGTTTTTT
v_call: TRBV5-6
clone_size: .
j_call: TRBJ2-2
d_call: TRBD2

cdr3_aa: CASSSHPGQGDNEQFF
cdr3_nt: TGTGCCAGCAGTTCGCACCCGGGACAGGGGGACAATGAGCAGTTCTTC
v_call: TRBV28
clone_size: once
j_call: TRBJ2-1
d_call: TRBD1

cdr3_aa: CASSTSGGAFYEQYF
cdr3_nt: TGTGCCAGCAGCACCTCCGGGGGTGCGTTCTACGAGCAGTACTTC
v_call: TRBV11-2
clone_size: .
j_call: TRBJ2-7
d_call: .

cdr3_aa: CASSLLTGSGEKLFF
cdr3_nt: TGTGCCAGCAGTTTATTGACAGGATCGGGTGAAAAACTGTTTTTT
v_call: TRBV28
clone_size: .
j_call: TRBJ1-4
d_call: .

cdr3_aa: CASSVGGVWGYEQYF
cdr3_nt: TGTGCCAGCAGCGTAGGGGGTGTGTGGGGTTACGAGCAGTACTTC
v_call: TRBV9
clone_size: .
j_call: TRBJ2-7
d_call: .

cdr3_aa: CASSVGTGELFF
cdr3_nt: TGTGCCAGCAGCGTCGGGACCGGGGAGCTGTTTTTT
v_call: TRBV2
clone_size: .
j_call: TRBJ2-2
d_call: .

cdr3_aa: CASSMTDQPQHF
cdr3_nt: TGTGCCAGCAGTATGACAGATCAGCCCCAGCATTTT
v_call: TRBV28
clone_size: .
j_call: TRBJ1-5
d_call: .

cdr3_aa: CSVGQGGNGYTF
cdr3_nt: TGCAGCGTTGGTCAGGGGGGCAATGGCTACACCTTC
v_call: TRBV29-1
clone_size: many
j_call: TRBJ1-2
d_call: TRBD1

cdr3_aa: CASSQGRDQPQHF
cdr3_nt: TGTGCCAGTAGTCAGGGAAGGGATCAGCCCCAGCATTTT
v_call: TRBV19
clone_size: .
j_call: TRBJ1-5
d_call: .

cdr3_aa: CASSGSGQMNTGELFF
cdr3_nt: TGTGCCAGCAGCGGATCGGGACAGATGAATACCGGGGAGCTGTTTTTT
v_call: TRBV9
clone_size: .
j_call: TRBJ2-2
d_call: TRBD1

cdr3_aa: CASSGPSGFTDTQYF
cdr3_nt: TGTGCCAGCAGTGGCCCTAGCGGGTTCACAGATACGCAGTATTTT
v_call: TRBV25-1
clone_size: .
j_call: TRBJ2-3
d_call: TRBD2

cdr3_aa: CASRYPDRRITEAFF
cdr3_nt: TGTGCCAGCAGATATCCGGACAGGAGAATCACTGAAGCTTTCTTT
v_call: TRBV28
clone_size: .
j_call: TRBJ1-1
d_call: TRBD1

cdr3_aa: CASSIGTSGYEQYF
cdr3_nt: TGTGCCAGTAGTATAGGGACTAGCGGATACGAGCAGTACTTC
v_call: TRBV19
clone_size: .
j_call: TRBJ2-7
d_call: TRBD2

cdr3_aa: CASSETFYSNQPQHF
cdr3_nt: TGTGCCAGTAGTGAGACCTTTTATAGCAATCAGCCCCAGCATTTT
v_call: TRBV19
clone_size: .
j_call: TRBJ1-5
d_call: .

cdr3_aa: CASTRVYEQYF
cdr3_nt: TGTGCCAGCACTCGGGTCTACGAGCAGTACTTC
v_call: TRBV2
clone_size: .
j_call: TRBJ2-7
d_call: .

cdr3_aa: CASSLVGVGEQFF
cdr3_nt: TGTGCCAGCAGCTTAGTGGGAGTAGGTGAGCAGTTCTTC
v_call: TRBV7-9
clone_size: .
j_call: TRBJ2-1
d_call: .

cdr3_aa: CASSDGTSGRRLADTQYF
cdr3_nt: TGTGCCAGTAGTGACGGGACTAGCGGGAGAAGGTTGGCAGATACGCAGTATTTT
v_call: TRBV19
clone_size: .
j_call: TRBJ2-3
d_call: TRBD2

cdr3_aa: CATGGLGQPQHF
cdr3_nt: TGTGCCACCGGGGGGCTAGGCCAGCCCCAGCATTTT
v_call: TRBV2
clone_size: once
j_call: TRBJ1-5
d_call: .

cdr3_aa: CASSQLAGATDTQYF
cdr3_nt: TGTGCCAGCAGCCAATTAGCGGGGGCCACAGATACGCAGTATTTT
v_call: TRBV4-2
clone_size: .
j_call: TRBJ2-3
d_call: TRBD2

cdr3_aa: CASLQGYSNQPQHF
cdr3_nt: TGTGCCAGTTTACAGGGGTATAGCAATCAGCCCCAGCATTTT
v_call: TRBV19
clone_size: .
j_call: TRBJ1-5
d_call: TRBD1

cdr3_aa: CASRKGQATQYF
cdr3_nt: TGTGCCAGCAGGAAGGGACAGGCTACGCAGTATTTT
v_call: TRBV28
clone_size: .
j_call: TRBJ2-3
d_call: TRBD1

cdr3_aa: CASSLNWRDFGYTF
cdr3_nt: TGTGCCAGCAGCTTAAATTGGAGGGACTTCGGCTACACCTTC
v_call: TRBV7-9
clone_size: .
j_call: TRBJ1-2
d_call: .

cdr3_aa: CASSQANLAGDLGEQYF
cdr3_nt: TGCGCCAGCAGCCAGGCTAATTTAGCGGGAGACTTGGGCGAGCAGTACTTC
v_call: TRBV4-1
clone_size: .
j_call: TRBJ2-7
d_call: TRBD2

cdr3_aa: CASKSTYFTDTQYF
cdr3_nt: TGTGCCAGCAAGTCGACCTACTTCACAGATACGCAGTATTTT
v_call: TRBV2
clone_size: .
j_call: TRBJ2-3
d_call: .

cdr3_aa: CASSLGGGAYGYTF
cdr3_nt: TGTGCCAGCAGTTTAGGGGGGGGAGCCTATGGCTACACCTTC
v_call: TRBV28
clone_size: .
j_call: TRBJ1-2
d_call: .

cdr3_aa: CSADASYEQYF
cdr3_nt: TGCAGTGCTGACGCGTCCTACGAGCAGTACTTC
v_call: TRBV20-1
clone_size: .
j_call: TRBJ2-7
d_call: .

cdr3_aa: CASSSLVNSGANVLTF
cdr3_nt: TGTGCCAGCAGCTCACTAGTCAACTCTGGGGCCAACGTCCTGACTTTC
v_call: TRBV14
clone_size: .
j_call: TRBJ2-6
d_call: .

cdr3_aa: CSFGAGGTTEAFF
cdr3_nt: TGCAGCTTTGGAGCAGGGGGGACCACTGAAGCTTTCTTT
v_call: TRBV29-1
clone_size: .
j_call: TRBJ1-1
d_call: TRBD1

cdr3_aa: CASSLSAPGPGANVLTF
cdr3_nt: TGTGCCAGCAGTTTATCTGCCCCCGGGCCTGGGGCCAACGTCCTGACTTTC
v_call: TRBV27
clone_size: once
j_call: TRBJ2-6
d_call: .

cdr3_aa: CASSEQGPSYNEQFF
cdr3_nt: TGTGCCAGCAGTGAGCAGGGCCCCTCCTACAATGAGCAGTTCTTC
v_call: TRBV27
clone_size: .
j_call: TRBJ2-1
d_call: .

cdr3_aa: CASSQGDRDYGYTF
cdr3_nt: TGTGCCAGCAGCCAGGGAGACAGGGACTATGGCTACACCTTC
v_call: TRBV4-2
clone_size: .
j_call: TRBJ1-2
d_call: TRBD1

cdr3_aa: CASSPGGGGRAGSGEQFF
cdr3_nt: TGCGCCAGCAGCCCTGGTGGAGGCGGGAGGGCCGGTTCGGGTGAGCAGTTCTTC
v_call: TRBV5-1
clone_size: .
j_call: TRBJ2-1
d_call: TRBD2

cdr3_aa: CASSFSITGELFF
cdr3_nt: TGTGCCAGCAGTTTCTCAATCACCGGGGAGCTGTTTTTT
v_call: TRBV6-1
clone_size: .
j_call: TRBJ2-2
d_call: .